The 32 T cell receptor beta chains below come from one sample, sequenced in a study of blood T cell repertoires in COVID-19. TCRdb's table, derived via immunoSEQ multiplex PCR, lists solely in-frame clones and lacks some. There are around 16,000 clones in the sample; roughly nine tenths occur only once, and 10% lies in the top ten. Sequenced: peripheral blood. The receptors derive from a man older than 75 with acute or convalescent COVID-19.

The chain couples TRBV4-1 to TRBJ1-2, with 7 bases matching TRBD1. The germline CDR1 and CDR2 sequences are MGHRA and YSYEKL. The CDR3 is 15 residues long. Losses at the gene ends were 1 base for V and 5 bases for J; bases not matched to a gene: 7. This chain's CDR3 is CASSQGGTEFYGYTF. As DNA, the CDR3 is TGCGCCAGCAGCCAAGGAGGGACAGAATTTTATGGCTACACCTTC.

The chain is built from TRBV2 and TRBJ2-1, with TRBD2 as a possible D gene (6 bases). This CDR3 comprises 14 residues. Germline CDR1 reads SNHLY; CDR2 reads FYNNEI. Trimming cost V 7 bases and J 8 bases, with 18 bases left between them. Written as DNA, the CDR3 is TGTGCCAGCACCTTGGGACTCCCGATAGATGAGCAGTTCTTC. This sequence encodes CASTLGLPIDEQFF. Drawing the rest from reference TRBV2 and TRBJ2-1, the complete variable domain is EPEVTQTPSHQVTQMGQEVILRCVPISNHLYFYWYRQILGQKVEFLVSFYNNEISEKSEIFDDQFSVERPDGSNFTLKIRSTKLEDSAMYFCASTLGLPIDEQFFGPGTRLTVL.

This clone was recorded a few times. The CDR3 is CASVTGPYSGANVLTF. Written as DNA, the CDR3 is TGTGCCAGCGTGACAGGACCGTACTCTGGGGCCAACGTCCTGACTTTC. This chain connects TRBV9 to TRBJ2-6; D perhaps matches TRBD1 (6 bases). V lost 7 bases, J lost 0 bases, and 14 bases lay in between. CDR3 length: 16 amino acids. Germline V gene sequence: CDR1 SGDLS, CDR2 YYNGEE.

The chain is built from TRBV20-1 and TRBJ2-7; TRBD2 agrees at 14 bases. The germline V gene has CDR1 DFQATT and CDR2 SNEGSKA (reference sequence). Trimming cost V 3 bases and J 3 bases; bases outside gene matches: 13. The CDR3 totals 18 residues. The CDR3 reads CSASSTGTSGRGGYEQYF. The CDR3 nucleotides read TGCAGTGCTAGTAGTACGGGGACTAGCGGGAGAGGGGGCTACGAGCAGTACTTC.

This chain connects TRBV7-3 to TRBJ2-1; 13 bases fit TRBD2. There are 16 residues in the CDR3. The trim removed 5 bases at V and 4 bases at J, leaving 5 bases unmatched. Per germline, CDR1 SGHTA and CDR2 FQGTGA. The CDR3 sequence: CASSPGLAGSYNEQFF. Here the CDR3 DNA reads TGTGCCAGCAGCCCGGGACTAGCGGGGAGTTACAATGAGCAGTTCTTC.

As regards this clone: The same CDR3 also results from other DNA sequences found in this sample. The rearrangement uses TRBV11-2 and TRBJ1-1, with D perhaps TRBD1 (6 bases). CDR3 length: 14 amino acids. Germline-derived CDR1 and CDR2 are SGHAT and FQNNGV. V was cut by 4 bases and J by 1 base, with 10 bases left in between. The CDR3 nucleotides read TGTGCCAGCAGCTCACAGGGAAGGAACACTGAAGCTTTCTTT. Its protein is CASSSQGRNTEAFF. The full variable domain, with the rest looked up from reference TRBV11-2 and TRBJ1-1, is EAGVAQSPRYKIIEKRQSVAFWCNPISGHATLYWYQQILGQGPKLLIQFQNNGVVDDSQLPKDRFSAERLKGVDSTLKIQPAKLEDSAVYLCASSSQGRNTEAFFGQGTRLTVV.

This chain's CDR3 is CASSFLQGDNEQFF. The CDR3 region has the DNA TGTGCCAGCAGCTTCTTACAGGGGGACAATGAGCAGTTCTTC. The chain recombines TRBV7-8 with TRBJ2-1; 8 bases align to TRBD1. The V and J ends lost 3 bases and 5 bases, in that order; junction bases with no gene match: 3. Germline-derived CDR1 and CDR2 are SGHVS and FQNEAQ. This CDR3 has 14 residues.

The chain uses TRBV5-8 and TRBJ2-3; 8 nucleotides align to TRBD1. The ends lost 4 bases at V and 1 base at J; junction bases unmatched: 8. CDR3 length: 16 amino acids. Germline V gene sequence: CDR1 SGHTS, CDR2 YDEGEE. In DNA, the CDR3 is TGTGCCAGCAGCCCGGAGCCGGGACAGGGCACAGATACGCAGTATTTT. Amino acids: CASSPEPGQGTDTQYF.

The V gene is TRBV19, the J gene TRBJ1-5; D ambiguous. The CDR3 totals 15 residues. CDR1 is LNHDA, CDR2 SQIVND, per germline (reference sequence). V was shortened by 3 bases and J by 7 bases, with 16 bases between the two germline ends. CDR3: CASSIRVELVQPQHF. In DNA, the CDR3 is TGTGCCAGTAGTATCCGGGTGGAGCTAGTCCAGCCCCAGCATTTT.

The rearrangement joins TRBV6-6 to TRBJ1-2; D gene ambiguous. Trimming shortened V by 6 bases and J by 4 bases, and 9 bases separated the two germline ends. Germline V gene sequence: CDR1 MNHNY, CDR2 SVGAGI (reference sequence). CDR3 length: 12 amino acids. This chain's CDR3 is CASSPAGYGYTF. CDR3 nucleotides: TGTGCCAGCAGCCCTGCCGGCTATGGCTACACCTTC.

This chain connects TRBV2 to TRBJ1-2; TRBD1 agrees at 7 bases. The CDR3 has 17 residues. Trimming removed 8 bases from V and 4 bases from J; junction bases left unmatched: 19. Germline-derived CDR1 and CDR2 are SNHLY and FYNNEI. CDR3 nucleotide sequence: TGTGCCAGCGAAGAGCCCGGGGGAGTACAGGGGAGCTATGGCTACACCTTC. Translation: CASEEPGGVQGSYGYTF.

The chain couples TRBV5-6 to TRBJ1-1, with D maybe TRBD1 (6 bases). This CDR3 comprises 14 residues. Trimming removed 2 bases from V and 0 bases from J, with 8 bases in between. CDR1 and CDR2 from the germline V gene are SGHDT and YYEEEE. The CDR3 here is CASSFQGLNTEAFF. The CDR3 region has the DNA TGTGCCAGCAGCTTCCAGGGGCTGAACACTGAAGCTTTCTTT.

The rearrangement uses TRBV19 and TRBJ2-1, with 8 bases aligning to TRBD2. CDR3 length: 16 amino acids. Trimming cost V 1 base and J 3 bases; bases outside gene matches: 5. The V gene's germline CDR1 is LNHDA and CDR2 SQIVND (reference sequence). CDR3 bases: TGTGCCAGTAGTATAGTAAAAACTAGCGGCTACAATGAGCAGTTCTTC. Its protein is CASSIVKTSGYNEQFF.

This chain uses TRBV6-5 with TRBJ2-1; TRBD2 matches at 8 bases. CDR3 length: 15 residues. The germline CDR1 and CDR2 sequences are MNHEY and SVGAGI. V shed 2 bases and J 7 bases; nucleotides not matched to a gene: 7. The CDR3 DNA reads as TGTGCCAGCAGTTACGGTGGAGCGGGAGATAATGAGCAGTTCTTC. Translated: CASSYGGAGDNEQFF.

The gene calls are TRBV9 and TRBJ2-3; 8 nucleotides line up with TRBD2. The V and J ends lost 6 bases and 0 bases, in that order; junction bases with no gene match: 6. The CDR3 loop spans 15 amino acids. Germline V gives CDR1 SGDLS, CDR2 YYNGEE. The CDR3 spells CASNLAGLSTDTQYF. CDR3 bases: TGTGCCAGCAACTTAGCGGGGCTTAGCACAGATACGCAGTATTTT.

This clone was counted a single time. CDR3 sequence reads: CASSPRTYQETQYF. CDR3 DNA sequence: TGCGCCAGCAGCCCTAGGACATACCAAGAGACCCAGTACTTC. J is TRBJ2-5 and V is TRBV5-1; a weak D match, TRBD1 (5 bases). Germline lookup yields CDR1 SGHRS and CDR2 YFSETQ. CDR3 length: 14 residues. Deletions cut 4 bases from V and 0 bases from J, with 10 bases between.

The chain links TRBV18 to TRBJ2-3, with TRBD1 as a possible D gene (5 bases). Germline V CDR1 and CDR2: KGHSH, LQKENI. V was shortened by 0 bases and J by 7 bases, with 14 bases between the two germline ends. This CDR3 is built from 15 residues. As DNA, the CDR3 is TGTGCCAGCTCACCACCGGCAGGGTGGTTAAATACGCAGTATTTT. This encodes CASSPPAGWLNTQYF.

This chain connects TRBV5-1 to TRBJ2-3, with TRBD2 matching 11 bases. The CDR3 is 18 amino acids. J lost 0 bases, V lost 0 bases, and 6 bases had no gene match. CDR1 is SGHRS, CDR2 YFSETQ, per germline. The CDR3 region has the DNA TGCGCCAGCAGCTTGGCCGGGACTAGCGGAACTAGCACAGATACGCAGTATTTT. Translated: CASSLAGTSGTSTDTQYF. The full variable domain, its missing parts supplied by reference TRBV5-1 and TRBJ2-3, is KAGVTQTPRYLIKTRGQQVTLSCSPISGHRSVSWYQQTPGQGLQFLFEYFSETQRNKGNFPGRFSGRQFSNSRSEMNVSTLELGDSALYLCASSLAGTSGTSTDTQYFGPGTRLTVL.

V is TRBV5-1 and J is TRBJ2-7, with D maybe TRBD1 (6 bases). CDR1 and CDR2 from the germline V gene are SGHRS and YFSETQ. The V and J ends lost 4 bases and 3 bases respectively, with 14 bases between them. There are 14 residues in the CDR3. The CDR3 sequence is CASSRETTGYEQYF. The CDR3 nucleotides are TGCGCCAGCAGCCGAGAGACGACAGGCTACGAGCAGTACTTC.

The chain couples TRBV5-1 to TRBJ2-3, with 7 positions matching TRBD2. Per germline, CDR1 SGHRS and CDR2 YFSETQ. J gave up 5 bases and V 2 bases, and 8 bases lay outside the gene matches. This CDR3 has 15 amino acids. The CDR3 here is CASSFVGGIQDTQYF. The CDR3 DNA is TGCGCCAGCAGCTTCGTGGGGGGGATTCAAGATACGCAGTATTTT.

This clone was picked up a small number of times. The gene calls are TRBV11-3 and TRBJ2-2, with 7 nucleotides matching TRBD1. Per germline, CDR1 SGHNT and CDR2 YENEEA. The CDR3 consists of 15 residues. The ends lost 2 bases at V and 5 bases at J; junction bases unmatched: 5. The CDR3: CASSLKGGNTGELFF. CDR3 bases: TGTGCCAGCAGCTTAAAAGGGGGCAATACCGGGGAGCTGTTTTTT.

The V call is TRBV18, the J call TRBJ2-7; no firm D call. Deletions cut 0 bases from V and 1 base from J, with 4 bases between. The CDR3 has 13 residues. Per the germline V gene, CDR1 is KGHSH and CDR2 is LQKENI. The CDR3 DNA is TGTGCCAGCTCACCACCGGAGTCCTACGAGCAGTACTTC. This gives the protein CASSPPESYEQYF.

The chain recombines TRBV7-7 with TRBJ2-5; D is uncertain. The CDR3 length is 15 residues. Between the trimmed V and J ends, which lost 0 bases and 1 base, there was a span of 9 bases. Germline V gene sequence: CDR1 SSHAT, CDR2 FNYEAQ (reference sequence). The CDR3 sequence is CASSLAVAPQETQYF. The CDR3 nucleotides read TGTGCCAGCAGCTTAGCGGTAGCCCCCCAAGAGACCCAGTACTTC.

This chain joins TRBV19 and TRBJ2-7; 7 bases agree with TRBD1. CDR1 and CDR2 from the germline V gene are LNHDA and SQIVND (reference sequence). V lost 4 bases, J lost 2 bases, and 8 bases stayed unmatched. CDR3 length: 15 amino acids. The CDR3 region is CASSNRQGRAYEQYF. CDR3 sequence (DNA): TGTGCCAGTAGTAATCGACAGGGAAGGGCCTACGAGCAGTACTTC.

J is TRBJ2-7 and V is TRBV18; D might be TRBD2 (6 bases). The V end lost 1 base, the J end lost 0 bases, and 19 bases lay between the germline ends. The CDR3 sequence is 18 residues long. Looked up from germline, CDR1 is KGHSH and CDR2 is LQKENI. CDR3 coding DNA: TGTGCCAGCTCACCACAGCCCAGCGGGTCCTCGAGCTCCTACGAGCAGTACTTC. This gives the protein CASSPQPSGSSSSYEQYF.

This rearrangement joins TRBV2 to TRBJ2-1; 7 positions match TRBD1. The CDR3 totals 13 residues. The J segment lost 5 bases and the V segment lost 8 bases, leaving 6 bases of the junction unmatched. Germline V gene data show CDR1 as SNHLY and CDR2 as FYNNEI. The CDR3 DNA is TGTGCCAGCGAAACCGACAGGGACAATGAGCAGTTCTTC. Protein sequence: CASETDRDNEQFF.

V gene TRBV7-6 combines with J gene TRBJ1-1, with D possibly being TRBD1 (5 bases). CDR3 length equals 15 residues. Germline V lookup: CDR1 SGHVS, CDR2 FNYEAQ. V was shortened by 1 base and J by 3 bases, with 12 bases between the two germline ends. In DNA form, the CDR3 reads TGTGCCAGCAGCTTAGTTCAGGGCGCCTACACTGAAGCTTTCTTT. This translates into CASSLVQGAYTEAFF.

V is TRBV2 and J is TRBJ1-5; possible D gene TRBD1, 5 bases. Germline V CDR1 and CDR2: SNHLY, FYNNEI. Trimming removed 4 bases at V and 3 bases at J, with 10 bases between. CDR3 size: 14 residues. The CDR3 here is CASSGGHINQPQHF. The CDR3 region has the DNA TGTGCCAGCAGTGGCGGACACATCAATCAGCCCCAGCATTTT.

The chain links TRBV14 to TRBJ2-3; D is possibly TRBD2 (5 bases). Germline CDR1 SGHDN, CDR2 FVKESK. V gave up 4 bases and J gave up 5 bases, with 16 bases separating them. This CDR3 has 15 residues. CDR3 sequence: CASSPGGRAGDTQYF. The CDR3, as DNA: TGTGCCAGCAGCCCTGGTGGGCGGGCGGGAGATACGCAGTATTTT.

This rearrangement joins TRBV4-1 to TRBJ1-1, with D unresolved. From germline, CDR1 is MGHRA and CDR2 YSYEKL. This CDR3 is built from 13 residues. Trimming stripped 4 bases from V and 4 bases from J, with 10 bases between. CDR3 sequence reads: CASSPHGVTEAFF. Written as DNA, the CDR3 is TGCGCCAGCAGCCCCCACGGGGTCACTGAAGCTTTCTTT.

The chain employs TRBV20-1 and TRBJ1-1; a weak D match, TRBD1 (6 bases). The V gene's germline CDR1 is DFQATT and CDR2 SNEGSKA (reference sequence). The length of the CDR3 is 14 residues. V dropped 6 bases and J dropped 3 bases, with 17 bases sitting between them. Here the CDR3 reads CSASGGTLYTEAFF. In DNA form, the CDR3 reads TGCAGTGCCAGTGGGGGGACACTTTACACTGAAGCTTTCTTT.

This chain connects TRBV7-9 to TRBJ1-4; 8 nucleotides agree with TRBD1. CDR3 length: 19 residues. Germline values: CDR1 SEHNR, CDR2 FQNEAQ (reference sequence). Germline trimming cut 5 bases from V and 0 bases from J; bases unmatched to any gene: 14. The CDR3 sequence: CASSPHEGDRRSTNEKLFF. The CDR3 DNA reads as TGTGCCAGCAGCCCTCACGAGGGGGACAGGCGGTCAACTAATGAAAAACTGTTTTTT.